The next 15 T cell receptor beta chains were all read from a single sample in a study of blood T cells in healthy people across ages (dated by TCRdb to about 2015). Library construction relied on 5' RACE. TCRdb lists the instrument as Illumina HiSeq 2500. A second about 7 to 11 cycle PCR used a sample-barcoded 5' primer and a J-beta primer mix. TCRdb ran its own pipeline on the public reads, namely fastp trimming at Q25 and MiXCR clone calling, and kept in-frame beta chains. Every CDR3 protein is listed once, alongside the most common genes and DNA of its rows. The sample yields hundreds of thousands of distinct CDR3 sequences; around 24% were counted once. 7.5% to 9% of the sample is held by the ten biggest clonotypes. The data were also submitted as part of a second study, on T cells of mothers and their children.

The specimen was blood. The receptor set was obtained from a boy younger than 18 in good health.

The J gene is TRBJ2-1, the V gene TRBV5-1; 12 nucleotides agree with TRBD2. From germline, CDR1 is SGHRS and CDR2 YFSETQ. This CDR3 is 19 amino acids long. The J segment lost 1 base and the V segment lost 2 bases, leaving 10 bases of the junction unmatched. In DNA, the CDR3 is TGCGCCAGCAGCTTAAACCTAGCGGGAGGGCCGAGTTCCTACAATGAGCAGTTCTTC. It is translated as CASSLNLAGGPSSYNEQFF.

This clonotype was observed a few times. The junction differs from germline at one of its ends, possibly a read error. J is TRBJ1-4 and V is TRBV7-2; D is possibly TRBD1 (5 bases). The CDR3 is 17 amino acids. CDR1 and CDR2 (germline): SGHTA, FQGNSA. The CDR3 region is CASSLGPGQEGVGKLLF. The CDR3 DNA reads TGTGCCAGCAGCTTAGGCCCAGGCCAGGAAGGGGTCGGAAAACTGCTTTTT.

The chain links TRBV6-2 or TRBV6-3 to TRBJ2-5; D perhaps matches TRBD2 (5 bases). The DNA end favors TRBJ2-1, so the J call may be wrong. The CDR3 is 15 residues long. The germline gives CDR1 MNHEY, CDR2 SVGEGT. The CDR3 DNA sequence: TGTGCCAGCAGTTACGGCGCCGTAGGAGGCAATGAGCAGTTCTTC. This gives the protein CASSYGAVGGNEQFF.

The gene calls are TRBV4-2 and TRBJ1-1; 7 bases map to TRBD1. CDR3 size: 18 residues. Germline V gene data show CDR1 as LGHNA and CDR2 as YNFKEQ. Unmatched junction bases numbered 13, after V lost 3 bases and J lost 0 bases. CDR3: CASSQENLQTGLNTEAFF. The DNA for the CDR3 is TGTGCCAGCAGCCAGGAAAACCTCCAGACAGGGTTGAACACTGAAGCTTTCTTT.

This clonotype was found a few times. DNA of the CDR3: TGTGCCAGCAGTGAAGCGGCAACGGCCTACGAGCAGTACTTC. Translating it yields CASSEAATAYEQYF. This chain connects TRBV2 to TRBJ2-7; D is uncertain. CDR3 length: 14 amino acids. Germline assignment: CDR1 SNHLY and CDR2 FYNNEI. V lost 0 bases and J 2 bases, leaving 8 bases between the germline ends.

This clonotype showed up many times. This chain joins TRBV7-2 and TRBJ2-5, with TRBD2 identical over 13 bases. This CDR3 contains 18 residues. Germline assignment: CDR1 SGHTA and CDR2 FQGNSA. The ends lost 4 bases at V and 5 bases at J; junction bases unmatched: 13. The CDR3 here is CASSSGKTSGGLRETQYF. The CDR3 nucleotides read TGTGCCAGCAGCTCAGGGAAGACTAGCGGGGGGCTTCGTGAGACCCAGTACTTC.

This rearrangement joins TRBV6-5 to TRBJ2-7; unclear D gene. Trimming left V 5 bases short and J 5 bases short, with 13 bases between. The CDR3 sequence is 13 residues long. CDR1 and CDR2 from the germline V gene are MNHEY and SVGAGI. CDR3 sequence (DNA): TGTGCCAGCAGTCCCGACGGACGGAACGAGCAGTACTTC. Its translation: CASSPDGRNEQYF.

The chain uses TRBV5-5 and TRBJ2-5, with unresolved D. Gene TRBJ2-7 matches the end of the DNA better, so the J call may be wrong. The V gene's germline CDR1 is SGHKS and CDR2 YYEKEE (reference sequence). The CDR3 sequence is 14 residues long. CDR3 nucleotide sequence: TGTGCCAGCAGCCCTCCGACAAGAACCTACGAGCAGTACTTC. Encoded protein: CASSPPTRTYEQYF.

This clonotype was detected only a few times. The V call is TRBV14, the J call TRBJ2-7; 12 positions agree with TRBD2. Looked up from germline, CDR1 is SGHDN and CDR2 is FVKESK. The CDR3 loop spans 15 amino acids. V was pared by 7 bases and J by 3 bases, with 7 bases of the junction left unmatched. The CDR3 nucleotides read TGTGCCAGCAACAACGGACTAGCGGGATTCTACGAGCAGTACTTC. Protein sequence: CASNNGLAGFYEQYF.

The chain carries TRBV20-1 and TRBJ2-6; TRBD1 aligns across 7 bases. This CDR3 has 18 amino acids. The V gene end was trimmed by 2 bases and the J gene end by 1 base; junction bases not matched to a gene: 11. Looked up from germline, CDR1 is DFQATT and CDR2 is SNEGSKA (reference sequence). CDR3 DNA sequence: TGCAGTGCTAGATGGGACAGAGGCCGACTTTCTGGGGCCAACGTCCTGACTTTC. Protein: CSARWDRGRLSGANVLTF.

The chain carries TRBV20-1 and TRBJ1-1, with 11 bases fitting TRBD1. CDR3 length: 14 residues. V shed 3 bases, J shed 10 bases, and the junction held 10 bases outside the gene matches. CDR1 and CDR2 from the germline V gene are DFQATT and SNEGSKA (reference sequence). CDR3 sequence reads: CSASVAGQGEGAFF. For the CDR3, the DNA is TGCAGTGCTAGCGTAGCGGGACAGGGGGAGGGAGCTTTCTTT.

J is TRBJ1-1 and V is TRBV29-1; tentatively, D is TRBD1 (6 bases). Per germline, CDR1 SQVTM and CDR2 ANQGSEA. The CDR3 length is 12 residues. Trimming removed 8 bases from V and 6 bases from J, with 16 bases in between. The CDR3 spells CSNEQGVAEAFF. The CDR3 DNA is TGCAGCAATGAACAGGGAGTGGCTGAAGCTTTCTTT. Based on the CDR3 plus reference TRBV29-1 and TRBJ1-1, the full variable domain is SAVISQKPSRDICQRGTSLTIQCQVDSQVTMMFWYRQQPGQSLTLIATANQGSEATYESGFVIDKFPISRPNLTFSTLTVSNMSPEDSSIYLCSNEQGVAEAFFGQGTRLTVV.

Of note for this clonotype: A read error may be the cause here, since a much bigger clone is one base away. The chain employs TRBV6-1 and TRBJ2-5, with a weak D call TRBD1 (6 bases). The germline CDR1 and CDR2 sequences are MNHNS and SASEGT. The CDR3 sequence is 17 residues long. The CDR3 loop is CASNPGFPGQIQETQHF. In DNA, the CDR3 is TGTGCCAGCAACCCAGGCTTTCCCGGACAGATTCAAGAGACCCAGCACTTC.

This clonotype has more than one count but fewer than ten. The rearrangement joins TRBV20-1 to TRBJ1-1; the match to TRBD1 covers 9 bases. Germline V gene lookup returns CDR1 DFQATT and CDR2 SNEGSKA (reference sequence). CDR3 length: 15 amino acids. V lost 0 bases, J lost 7 bases, and 9 bases stayed unmatched. The CDR3 region is CSARDVGTGRYEAFF. The CDR3 DNA sequence: TGCAGTGCTAGAGATGTGGGGACAGGGCGCTATGAAGCTTTCTTT.

The gene calls are TRBV29-1 and TRBJ2-7; D gene ambiguous. The CDR3 contains 14 residues. Germline V CDR1 and CDR2: SQVTM, ANQGSEA. The V end lost 1 base, the J end lost 2 bases, and 12 bases lay between the germline ends. CDR3 loop: CSVEGGPQTYEQYF. The DNA of the CDR3 is TGCAGCGTTGAAGGTGGTCCGCAAACCTACGAGCAGTACTTC.